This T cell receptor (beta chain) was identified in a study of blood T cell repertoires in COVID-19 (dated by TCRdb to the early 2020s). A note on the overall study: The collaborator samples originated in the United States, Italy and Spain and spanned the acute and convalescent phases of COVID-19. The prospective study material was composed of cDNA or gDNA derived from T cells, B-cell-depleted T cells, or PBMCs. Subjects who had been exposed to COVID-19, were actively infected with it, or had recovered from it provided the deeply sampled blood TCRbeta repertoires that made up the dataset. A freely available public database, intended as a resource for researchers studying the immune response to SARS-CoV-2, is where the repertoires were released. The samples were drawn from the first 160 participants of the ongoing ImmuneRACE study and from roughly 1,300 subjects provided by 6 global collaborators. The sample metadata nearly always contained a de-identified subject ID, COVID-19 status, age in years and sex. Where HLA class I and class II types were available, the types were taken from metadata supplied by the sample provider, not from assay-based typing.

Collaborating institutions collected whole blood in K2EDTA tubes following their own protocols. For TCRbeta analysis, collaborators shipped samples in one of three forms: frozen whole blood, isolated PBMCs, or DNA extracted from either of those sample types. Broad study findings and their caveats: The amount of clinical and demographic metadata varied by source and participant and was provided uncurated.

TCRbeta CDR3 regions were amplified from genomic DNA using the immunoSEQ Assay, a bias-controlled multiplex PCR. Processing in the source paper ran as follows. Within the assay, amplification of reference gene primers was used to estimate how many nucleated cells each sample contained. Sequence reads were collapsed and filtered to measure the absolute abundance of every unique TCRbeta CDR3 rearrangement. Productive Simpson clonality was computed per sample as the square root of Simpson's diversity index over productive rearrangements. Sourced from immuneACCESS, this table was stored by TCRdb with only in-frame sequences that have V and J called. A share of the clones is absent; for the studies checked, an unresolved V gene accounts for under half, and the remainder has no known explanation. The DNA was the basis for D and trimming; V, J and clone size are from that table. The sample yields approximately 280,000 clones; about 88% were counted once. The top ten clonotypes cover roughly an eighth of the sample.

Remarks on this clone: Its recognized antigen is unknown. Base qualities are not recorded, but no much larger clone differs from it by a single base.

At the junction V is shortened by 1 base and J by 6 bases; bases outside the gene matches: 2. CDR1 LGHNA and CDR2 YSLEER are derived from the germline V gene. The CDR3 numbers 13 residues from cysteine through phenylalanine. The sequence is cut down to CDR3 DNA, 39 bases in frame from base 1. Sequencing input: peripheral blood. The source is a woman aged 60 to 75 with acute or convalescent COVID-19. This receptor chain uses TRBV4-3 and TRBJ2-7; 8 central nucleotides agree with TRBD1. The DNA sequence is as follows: TGCGCCAGCAGCCAAGGGACAGGGACCGAGCAGTACTTC. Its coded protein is CASSQGTGTEQYF.